Sequencing of this T cell receptor beta chain was carried out in a study of CD8 T cells in Susac syndrome. Reverse transcription used roughly 0.5 to 1 ug RNA and random hexamers. TCRdb fed the immunoSEQ multiplex PCR reads into MiXCR, producing one record per CDR3 protein. The repertoire holds about 210,000 distinct CDR3 sequences, roughly 96% seen once, with 0.095% in the top ten. Germline V gene data show CDR1 as SGHDT and CDR2 as YYEEEE. Trimming took 6 bases from V and 5 from J, leaving 17 bases between them. The CDR3 contains 14 residues. CD8+ and CD4+ T cells taken from blood had their TCR beta sequenced.

The origin of this receptor is a human donor with multiple sclerosis. The chain is built from TRBV5-6 and TRBJ1-1, with a tentative D call TRBD1 (6 bases). Sequencing used CD4+ T cells from PBMCs. CDR3 bases: TGTGCCAGCACCAAGAAACAGGGAGGGACTGAAGCTTTCTTT. Translating gives CASTKKQGGTEAFF.